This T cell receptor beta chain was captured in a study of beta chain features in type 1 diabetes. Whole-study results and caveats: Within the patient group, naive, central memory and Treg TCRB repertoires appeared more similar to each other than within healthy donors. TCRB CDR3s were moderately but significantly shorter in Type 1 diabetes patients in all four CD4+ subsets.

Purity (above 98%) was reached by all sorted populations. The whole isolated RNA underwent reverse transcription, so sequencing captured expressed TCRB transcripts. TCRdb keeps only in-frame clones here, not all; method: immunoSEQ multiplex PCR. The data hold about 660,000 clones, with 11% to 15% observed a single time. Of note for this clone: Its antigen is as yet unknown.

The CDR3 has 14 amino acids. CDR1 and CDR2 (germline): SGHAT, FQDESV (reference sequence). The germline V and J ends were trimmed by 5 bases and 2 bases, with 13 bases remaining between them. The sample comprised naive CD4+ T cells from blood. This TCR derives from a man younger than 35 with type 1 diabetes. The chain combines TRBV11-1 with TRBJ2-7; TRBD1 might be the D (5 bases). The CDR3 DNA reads TGTGCCAGCAGCCGCGCAGGACAACCCTACGAGCAGTACTTC. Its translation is CASSRAGQPYEQYF.